What follows describes a single T cell receptor beta chain. The clone's antigen remains unknown. The sample holds no much larger clone one base away, and base qualities are not on file. The CDR3, from cysteine to phenylalanine, totals 11 residues. Only CDR3 DNA remains: 33 bases, in frame from the first base. Reading the germline V gene (reference sequence) gives CDR1 DFQATT and CDR2 SNEGSKA. The record originates from a study of cytomegalovirus exposure and HLA in healthy donors (dated by TCRdb to about 2017). Background for the entire study: According to an earlier analysis of a few hundred of the donors, roughly 180 million T cells yielded 90 million to 140 million unique TCR beta sequences and approximately 280 Gb of sequence data. An early release covering about 600 HLA-typed donors comprised around 300 gigabases of sequencing data and around 80 million unique TCR sequences. The genetic ancestry cluster associated with self-reported Caucasian donors included 80% to 90% of the 398 genotyped donors. The aim of the study was to test whether cataloging public T cell receptors could identify signatures of past pathogen exposure. The study profiled the T cell repertoires of fewer than 850 subjects by immunosequencing and related them to cytomegalovirus serostatus. In addition to the first cohort of 666 subjects, a separate validation cohort of around 110 different subjects was used. To predict cytomegalovirus infection status, the study combined high-throughput TCR immunosequencing, statistical association of individual TCRs with disease status, and machine learning. A later analysis re-examined previously published TCR beta repertoires from several hundred donors and added high-resolution HLA genotyping to investigate patterns of TCR occurrence. The later analysis used no new phenotypic data to find candidate immune exposures, relying instead on TCR beta sequences and their occurrence across donors. An earlier analysis of approximately 500 of the donors applied high-throughput TCR beta sequencing to assess whether each TCR beta V gene segment acted as functional or pseudogenic. Donor age, sex, ethnicity and CMV serostatus were collected together with the repertoire data. Genome-wide SNP genotypes for about 60% of the 666 donors were used in a later genetic analysis, which treated that subset as a discovery cohort. Every discovery cohort repertoire had been produced on one sequencing platform. HLA typing covered class I and class II loci at four-digit resolution. The number of typed donors differed by locus: roughly 620-630 for A, B, C, DRB1 and DQB1; some 540 for DQA1; some 610 for DPA1; and around 450 for DPB1. About five DR-DQ haplotypes were treated as single units for association and clustering because of strong linkage in the cohort. Across some 400 genotyped donors of the cohort, an average of roughly 250,000 unique TCR beta nucleotide sequences per donor were sequenced, and roughly a sixth of those sequences were non-productive. Summary of the overall study and its limitations: In vitro tests confirmed that a few of the cytomegalovirus-associated TCR beta chains recognize cytomegalovirus antigens. A further reported finding was that TCR beta sequences accurately predicted the HLA-A and HLA-B alleles for most subjects in the first cohort. The authors suggested that the approach could potentially be extended to other disease states and immunological phenotypes. The classifier was reported to diagnose cytomegalovirus status with high specificity and sensitivity in both the original cohort and the validation cohort. A later analysis found that TCR association rates varied across HLA loci, with DRB1 alleles showing the most associated TCRs and HLA-C alleles the fewest. Some IMGT-functional V segments, including TRBV6-2 and TRBV6-3, could not be told apart with the 87-base-pair reads, so those segments were excluded. According to a later analysis, parvovirus B19, influenza, CMV and Epstein-Barr virus appeared linked to several top co-occurrence clusters. CMV serostatus was the only immune exposure information available for the cohort. Sequencing depth was assumed to be roughly uniform across donors in the presence/absence analyses, though that assumption may not hold. In this cohort, only TCR beta chains were sequenced, and detectable features were limited by the absence of alpha or paired-chain data. When HLA alleles, especially DR and DQ, strongly co-occurred, TCR associations were difficult to assign to individual alleles. Compared with the approximately 700-donor mean, donors in an Asian-associated ancestry cluster had fewer N-insertions in productive TCRs, according to a later genetic analysis. A group of highly shared sequence variants was considered likely to be a technical artifact of the sequencing pipeline. An association between a missense DCLRE1C variant and V-gene and J-gene trimming of TCR beta chains was found in a later genetic analysis and replicated in an independent cohort. Most TCR sequences were seen in very few donors, while some public TCRs were found in many individuals. Correlated functional status among segregating V segments might reflect linkage disequilibrium, but an unknown experimental factor could not be ruled out. The earlier analysis of 587 of the donors excluded some 15 rarely observed V segments, including chromosome 9 orphons, because counts were too low. Most CMV-associated TCR beta chains appeared to be HLA-restricted in a later analysis, and the HLA associations seemed to be driven largely by CMV exposure. A later analysis associated roughly 17,000 TCR beta sequences with specific HLA alleles at a false discovery rate of 0.05. A total of fewer than 200 TCR beta chains were listed by the study as associated with cytomegalovirus. In an earlier analysis of around 500 of the donors, most TCR beta V segments appeared in productive rearrangements about 87% or about 30% of the time, broadly matching IMGT annotations. In a later analysis, HLA-associated TCR beta chains were found to be more clonally expanded and to have lower generation probabilities than equally common non-associated chains. HLA typing was unavailable for some donors at each locus, so association tests used only the typed subset.

In total, roughly 670 healthy bone marrow donors made up the cohort. Cohort members were all nominally healthy when sampled, although unrecorded immune exposures were likely present. The donor tested CMV seronegative, placing the donor among the 350 or so seronegative members of the cohort. Every donor gave a peripheral blood sample, and the peripheral blood mononuclear cells from that sample were used for TCR beta sequencing. Genomic DNA extraction from the blood cell samples was performed with the Qiagen DNeasy Blood Extraction Kit. Library method: the immunoSEQ multiplex PCR assay. A mixture of 60 forward primers for TCR Vbeta segments and 13 reverse primers for TCR Jbeta segments was used in the multiplex PCR. A multiplex PCR assay on genomic DNA amplified the CDR3 region of rearranged TCR beta genes. The Illumina HiSeq System was used to sequence the amplified TCR beta libraries as 87-base-pair reads. In the paper's pipeline: In a later analysis, approximately 74 million unique TCR beta chains were counted across the approximately 640 repertoires, and around 10 million of these chains were shared by at least two donors. To remove PCR and sequencing errors, raw reads were error-corrected and collapsed into unique sequences using a nearest-neighbor algorithm that merged closely related sequences. To assign V, D and J gene segments, CDR3 sequences were aligned to IMGT reference sequences. For a sequence to be retained, a match of at least six nucleotides to both a V gene segment and a J gene segment was required. A rearrangement counted as productive if the CDR3 had no stop codons and remained in frame with V and J, and every other rearrangement counted as non-productive. CDR3 was defined according to IMGT convention as the region running from the second conserved V-encoded cysteine to the conserved J-encoded phenylalanine. In an earlier analysis of more than 550 of the donors, sequences lacking an unambiguous match to a single V gene segment were excluded. An earlier analysis of 500 to 700 of the donors classified V segments as functional when productive rearrangements were above 56.7% and as segregating when the standard deviation between donors was above 5%. To diagnose cytomegalovirus status from the catalog of TCR beta chain sequences, a statistical classification framework was built. In a later analysis, V and J genes were assigned by comparing TCR nucleotide sequences against IMGT/GENE-DB human TR gene sequences. Using the TCRdist pipeline, a later analysis assigned CDR3 sequences along with most-parsimonious VDJ recombination scenarios. In a later analysis, every TCR beta chain was defined by the combination of its CDR3 amino acid sequence and its V-gene family, and reads without a unique V-gene family were dropped. To address suspected cross-contamination and a sequencing artifact, a later analysis removed 550 to 750 highly shared, low-generation-probability nucleotide sequences. A later analysis calculated a clonal expansion index for each public chain from normalized within-repertoire ranks of inferred template counts. In a later analysis, generation probabilities were computed using a VDJ recombination model fitted to out-of-frame rearrangements, and the results were checked against IGoR. A later analysis scored TCR-TCR, TCR-HLA and TCR-CMV co-occurrence with hypergeometric tests, applying a repertoire-size bias correction to TCR pairs. To estimate false discovery rates, a later analysis permuted the HLA or CMV assignments 20 times. In a later analysis, co-occurring TCRs were grouped with DBSCAN, and TCRdist sequence similarity was added when clustering was performed within HLA-allele-positive subsets. Repertoires with fewer than 30,000 or more than 120,000 public chains were left out of co-occurrence clustering, as were about five repertoires with anomalous nucleotide sharing. The clones in this table, taken by TCRdb from immuneACCESS, are in-frame only. Not every clone is retained; where verified, under half of the shortfall comes from an unresolved V gene, and the cause of the rest is unknown. That table is the source of V, J and clone size, and D and trimming were worked out from the DNA. The sample yields fewer than 200,000 clones; approximately 78% were counted once. Together, the top ten hold roughly 0.69% of the sample.

This sequence uses TRBV20-1 and TRBJ2-3; the best D guess is TRBD1, with 6 bases matching. Sequenced sample: PBMCs. This sequence was found in a woman younger than 35 in good health and CMV-seronegative. The CDR3: CKTQGLYTQYF. The nucleotide sequence is TGCAAAACACAGGGTTTATATACGCAGTATTTT.